These 32 T cell receptor beta chains originate from one sample sequenced in a study of T cells in Graves' hyperthyroidism and ophthalmopathy (dated by TCRdb to about 2019). Library construction relied on multiplex PCR. This sample was sequenced with an Illumina HiSeq 2000. The TCR beta CDR3 regions were amplified from the RNA transcripts. The first round of RT-PCR for the TCR CDR3 was performed with the HTBI primer set and the Qiagen OneStep RT-PCR kit. The public reads were run again by TCRdb, first through fastp at Q25 and then through MiXCR, and only productive beta chains were kept. Every CDR3 protein is listed once, alongside the most common genes and DNA of its rows. The sample table shows about 320,000 distinct CDR3 sequences, and around a sixth are seen once. The biggest ten clones account for approximately 31% of the sample. Sequences were obtained from blood. The receptors originated from a man under 40 with Graves' hyperthyroidism.

This clonotype was detected ten times or more. This chain links TRBV11-2 with TRBJ2-7; possibly TRBD2 for D (5 bases). CDR1 and CDR2 (germline): SGHAT, FQNNGV. This CDR3 region has 16 residues. Trimming removed 1 base at V and 4 bases at J, with 17 bases between. As DNA, the CDR3 is TGTGCCAGCAGCTTAGGTGAGCGGAACCCTAGGTACGAGCAGTACTTC. Translated: CASSLGERNPRYEQYF.

This clonotype was found a few times. The V gene is TRBV9, the J gene TRBJ2-2; D possibly corresponds to TRBD2 (6 bases). The germline V and J ends were trimmed by 0 bases and 4 bases, with 13 bases remaining between them. Germline-derived CDR1 and CDR2 are SGDLS and YYNGEE. The CDR3 covers 16 residues. The CDR3 DNA reads TGTGCCAGCAGCGTAGGGGGCGCGGGGAGCACCGGGGAGCTGTTTTTT. Residues: CASSVGGAGSTGELFF. Supplemented by reference TRBV9 and TRBJ2-2, the full variable domain reads DSGVTQTPKHLITATGQRVTLRCSPRSGDLSVYWYQQSLDQGLQFLIQYYNGEERAKGNILERFSAQQFPDLHSELNLSSLELGDSALYFCASSVGGAGSTGELFFGEGSRLTVL.

The CDR3 region has the DNA TGTGCCAGCAGCTTAGCAGGGGTGGGCCAAGAGACCCAGTACTTC. Protein product: CASSLAGVGQETQYF. This chain joins TRBV2 and TRBJ2-5; D is perhaps TRBD1 (6 bases). The V and J ends lost 6 bases and 1 base respectively, with 15 bases between them. Germline CDR1 reads SNHLY; CDR2 reads FYNNEI. The CDR3 length is 15 residues. The variable domain in full, with the rest retrieved from reference TRBV2 and TRBJ2-5, is EPEVTQTPSHQVTQMGQEVILRCVPISNHLYFYWYRQILGQKVEFLVSFYNNEISEKSEIFDDQFSVERPDGSNFTLKIRSTKLEDSAMYFCASSLAGVGQETQYFGPGTRLLVL.

This clonotype was seen at least ten times. The rearrangement links TRBV5-1 to TRBJ2-7; a possible D gene is TRBD2 (5 bases). CDR3 length equals 15 residues. V shed 0 bases and J shed 2 bases, with 12 bases lying between them. CDR1 and CDR2 from the germline V gene are SGHRS and YFSETQ. The DNA for the CDR3 is TGCGCCAGCAGCTTGGTGGCGGGCGTGACCTACGAGCAGTACTTC. Amino acids: CASSLVAGVTYEQYF. Filled out from reference TRBV5-1 and TRBJ2-7, the complete variable domain reads KAGVTQTPRYLIKTRGQQVTLSCSPISGHRSVSWYQQTPGQGLQFLFEYFSETQRNKGNFPGRFSGRQFSNSRSEMNVSTLELGDSALYLCASSLVAGVTYEQYFGPGTRLTVT.

J is TRBJ1-6 and V is TRBV28; D is unresolved. V was trimmed by 7 bases and J by 4 bases, leaving 11 bases between them. This CDR3 is built from 14 residues. Per germline, CDR1 MDHEN and CDR2 SYDVKM. CDR3 sequence: CASTLGGYNSPLHF. The CDR3 nucleotides read TGTGCCAGCACCCTGGGAGGGTATAATTCACCCCTCCACTTT. Combining the CDR3 with reference TRBV28 and TRBJ1-6 gives the whole variable domain DVKVTQSSRYLVKRTGEKVFLECVQDMDHENMFWYRQDPGLGLRLIYFSYDVKMKEKGDIPEGYSVSREKKERFSLILESASTNQTSMYLCASTLGGYNSPLHFGNGTRLTVT.

V usage is TRBV10-3 and J usage is TRBJ1-5, with no clear D. V shed 4 bases and J shed 4 bases, with 8 bases lying between them. CDR1 is ENHRY, CDR2 SYGVKD, per germline. CDR3 length: 13 amino acids. Here the CDR3 DNA reads TGTGCCATCAGTGGTGCGAAGAATCAGCCCCAGCATTTT. This encodes CAISGAKNQPQHF.

This clonotype has ten or more counts. V usage is TRBV3-1 and J usage is TRBJ2-1, with 7 bases fitting TRBD2. The CDR3 is 14 residues long. Germline values: CDR1 LGHDT, CDR2 YNNKEL (reference sequence). V lost 4 bases, J lost 2 bases, and 2 bases stayed unmatched. This CDR3 reads CASSRGGAYNEQFF. CDR3 coding DNA: TGTGCCAGCAGCCGGGGGGGAGCCTACAATGAGCAGTTCTTC.

This clonotype has ten or more counts. This rearrangement joins TRBV4-2 to TRBJ2-1; D is ambiguous. CDR1 and CDR2 from the germline V gene are LGHNA and YNFKEQ. With 1 base removed from V and 2 bases from J, the gap between germline ends came to 6 bases. The CDR3 runs 14 residues. The chain's CDR3 is CASSQGTPYNEQFF. The CDR3 nucleotides read TGTGCCAGCAGCCAAGGAACTCCCTACAATGAGCAGTTCTTC.

In this sample, this clonotype turned up many times. This chain links TRBV11-2 with TRBJ1-6, with D unclear. The V gene's germline CDR1 is SGHAT and CDR2 FQNNGV. Trimming stripped 3 bases from V and 10 bases from J, with 7 bases between. This CDR3 has 12 amino acids. This CDR3 is CASSFGRSPLHF. The DNA of the CDR3 is TGTGCCAGCAGCTTTGGGCGGTCACCCCTCCACTTT.

Details on this clonotype: A read error is possible here, since a much larger clone lies one base away. The rearrangement uses TRBV12-3 or TRBV12-4 and TRBJ2-7, with D uncertain. The CDR3 has 11 amino acids. The CDR3 protein is CARSSYYEQYF. The DNA of the CDR3 is TGTGCCCGCAGCTCCTACTACGAGCAGTACTTC.

The rearrangement uses TRBV20-1 and TRBJ1-6, with a possible D match to TRBD1 (5 bases). Germline V gene lookup returns CDR1 DFQATT and CDR2 SNEGSKA (reference sequence). The CDR3 totals 13 residues. V was pared by 2 bases and J by 6 bases, with 8 bases between. The CDR3 nucleotides read TGCAGTGCTAGAAGGGACCTTAATTCACCCCTCCACTTT. Its protein is CSARRDLNSPLHF.

This clonotype was counted only a few times. The chain links TRBV2 to TRBJ2-5; D unresolved. The CDR3 length is 10 residues. The V gene's germline CDR1 is SNHLY and CDR2 FYNNEI. V lost 9 bases and J lost 5, with 7 bases in between. CDR3 coding DNA: TGTGCCAGTGGGCCGGAGACCCAGTACTTC. It codes for CASGPETQYF.

This clonotype was counted between two and nine times. The rearrangement links TRBV7-2 to TRBJ2-7; D possibly corresponds to TRBD2 (6 bases). Germline lookup yields CDR1 SGHTA and CDR2 FQGNSA. Deletions cut 3 bases from V and 2 bases from J, with 17 bases between. The CDR3 covers 16 residues. The DNA of the CDR3 is TGTGCCAGCAGCTTGAAAAACGGGAGTCCCCCCTACGAGCAGTACTTC. Translation gives CASSLKNGSPPYEQYF.

Ten or more counts support this clonotype. The CDR3 is CASYQGAGTGELFF. DNA for the CDR3: TGTGCCAGCTATCAGGGGGCTGGGACCGGGGAGCTGTTTTTT. The chain joins TRBV12-3 or TRBV12-4 to TRBJ2-2; 8 bases align to TRBD1. Germline trimming cut 8 bases from V and 5 bases from J; bases unmatched to any gene: 7. The CDR3 loop spans 14 amino acids.

The chain has TRBV6-5 and TRBJ1-1; D may be TRBD1 (6 bases). Per germline, CDR1 MNHEY and CDR2 SVGAGI. V lost 4 bases, J lost 6 bases, and 12 bases lay in between. CDR3 length: 13 amino acids. The CDR3 DNA follows: TGTGCCAGCAGTTTAGACGGGGGCGCTGAAGCTTTCTTT. Encoded protein: CASSLDGGAEAFF.

This clonotype has ten or more counts. The V and J genes are TRBV12-3 or TRBV12-4 and TRBJ2-1, with 12 bases aligning to TRBD2. The CDR3 runs 18 residues. The V segment lost 0 bases and the J segment 5 bases; nucleotides outside the gene matches: 8. CDR3 in DNA: TGTGCCAGCAGTTTAGCGGAAGAGGGACTAGCGGGCAACAATGAGCAGTTCTTC. Translated, it gives CASSLAEEGLAGNNEQFF.

The sample holds many counts of this clonotype. The V gene is TRBV6-1, the J gene TRBJ2-5, with TRBD1 matching 10 bases. The J segment lost 5 bases and the V segment lost 5 bases, leaving 11 bases of the junction unmatched. Germline CDR1 reads MNHNS; CDR2 reads SASEGT. The CDR3 spans 16 residues. CDR3 region: CASSPWRTGGGETQYF. Written as DNA, the CDR3 is TGTGCCAGCAGTCCTTGGAGGACAGGGGGGGGGGAGACCCAGTACTTC.

This clonotype was counted many times. This rearrangement joins TRBV28 to TRBJ2-5; tentative D call: TRBD2 (6 bases). The length of the CDR3 is 16 residues. The germline V gene encodes CDR1 MDHEN and CDR2 SYDVKM. V gave up 3 bases and J gave up 5 bases, with 19 bases separating them. The CDR3 coding sequence is TGTGCCAGCAGTTTCACTGGCGGGGCCCTGGCTGAGACCCAGTACTTC. Encoded protein: CASSFTGGALAETQYF.

This clonotype was found many times. J is TRBJ2-1 and V is TRBV12-3 or TRBV12-4; 7 bases align to TRBD1. Trimming at V came to 2 bases and at J to 6 bases, leaving 1 base not matched to a gene. This CDR3 is built from 13 residues. The CDR3 sequence: CASSLYRGNEQFF. Here the CDR3 DNA reads TGTGCCAGCAGTTTATACAGGGGCAATGAGCAGTTCTTC.

The chain is built from TRBV12-3 or TRBV12-4 and TRBJ2-1; 9 nucleotides match TRBD1. This CDR3 spans 16 amino acids. Unmatched junction bases numbered 9, after V lost 6 bases and J lost 3 bases. CDR3 nucleotides: TGTGCCAGCAGACGAACCGGGACAGGGATCTACAATGAGCAGTTCTTC. It yields the protein CASRRTGTGIYNEQFF.

The chain uses TRBV9 and TRBJ2-3, with D perhaps given as TRBD1 or TRBD2 (6 bases each). The germline gives CDR1 SGDLS, CDR2 YYNGEE. V dropped 4 bases and J dropped 4 bases, with 22 bases sitting between them. The CDR3 length is 17 residues. This CDR3 reads CASSQQGNLGTADTQYF. As DNA, the CDR3 is TGTGCCAGCAGCCAGCAGGGGAATTTAGGGACTGCAGATACGCAGTATTTT.

This clonotype was detected many times. The V and J genes are TRBV12-5 and TRBJ1-1; D perhaps matches TRBD1 (6 bases). CDR1 is LGHNT and CDR2 is FRNRAP in the germline V gene. CDR3 size: 13 residues. Trimming took off 0 bases at V and 7 bases at J, with 9 bases between the two ends. The CDR3 here is CASGLVRGGEAFF. The CDR3 DNA reads as TGTGCTAGTGGTTTGGTACGAGGGGGTGAAGCTTTCTTT.

This clonotype was detected many times. The chain is built from TRBV27 and TRBJ1-1, with D maybe TRBD1 (6 bases). The CDR3 has 14 residues. V lost 8 bases and J lost 4, with 17 bases in between. Germline V CDR1 and CDR2: MNHEY, SMNVEV (reference sequence). This CDR3 is CASVRRGYGTEAFF. CDR3 coding DNA: TGTGCCAGCGTGCGGAGGGGGTATGGCACTGAAGCTTTCTTT.

This chain joins TRBV9 and TRBJ2-3; D unresolved. This CDR3 has 15 residues. Looked up from germline, CDR1 is SGDLS and CDR2 is YYNGEE. V dropped 0 bases and J dropped 0 bases, with 8 bases sitting between them. The CDR3 DNA sequence: TGTGCCAGCAGCGTAGACGCGGCTAGCACAGATACGCAGTATTTT. The encoded protein is CASSVDAASTDTQYF.

This clonotype was detected a few times. The chain carries TRBV2 and TRBJ1-4, with D tentatively TRBD1 (5 bases). The CDR3 totals 13 residues. Per germline, CDR1 SNHLY and CDR2 FYNNEI. V was cut by 6 bases and J by 2 bases, with 7 bases left in between. The CDR3 nucleotides are TGTGCCAGCAGCCGGGACACTAATGAAAAACTGTTTTTT. Its protein is CASSRDTNEKLFF.

This clonotype was counted at least ten times. The chain links TRBV10-3 to TRBJ2-3; TRBD1 agrees at 11 bases. V shed 11 bases and J 5 bases; nucleotides not matched to a gene: 15. CDR1 and CDR2 from the germline V gene are ENHRY and SYGVKD. The CDR3 has 16 residues. The CDR3 here is CAGPGQGVVLIDTQYF. In nucleotides, the CDR3 is TGTGCCGGCCCGGGACAGGGGGTTGTTTTAATAGATACGCAGTATTTT.

This clonotype was found many times. The chain recombines TRBV12-3 or TRBV12-4 with TRBJ1-2; D possibly corresponds to TRBD1 (5 bases). This CDR3 contains 14 residues. Trimming cost V 4 bases and J 4 bases, with 13 bases left between them. Here the CDR3 DNA reads TGTGCCAGCAGTTCGGGGGGGTTTAGCTATGGCTACACCTTC. Amino acids: CASSSGGFSYGYTF.

The chain couples TRBV29-1 to TRBJ2-5; a weak D match, TRBD1 (6 bases). CDR1 and CDR2 from the germline V gene are SQVTM and ANQGSEA. V was cut by 4 bases and J by 5 bases, with 17 bases left in between. The CDR3 runs to 14 residues. The CDR3 DNA reads as TGCAGCGTTGGGGCAGGGGATTTAAGGGAGACCCAGTACTTC. Translated, it gives CSVGAGDLRETQYF.

On this clonotype: A much larger clone lies one base from this, so it may be a read error. The chain has TRBV20-1 and TRBJ2-1, with D possibly matching TRBD2 (5 bases). Germline CDR1 and CDR2: DFQATT and SNEGSKA (reference sequence). The CDR3 has 15 amino acids. The V end lost 0 bases, the J end lost 8 bases, and 17 bases lay between the germline ends. In nucleotides, the CDR3 is TGCAGTGCTAGAGATCTTCGCGGAATCGGGGATGAGCAGTTCTTC. Translated, it gives CSARDLRGIGDEQFF.

The rearrangement uses TRBV7-9 and TRBJ1-4; no firm D call. This CDR3 spans 18 amino acids. V gave up 0 bases and J gave up 0 bases, with 14 bases separating them. CDR1 and CDR2 (germline): SEHNR, FQNEAQ (reference sequence). DNA of the CDR3: TGTGCCAGCAGCTTAGCGATGCAGGCCATTGCAACTAATGAAAAACTGTTTTTT. Encoded protein: CASSLAMQAIATNEKLFF.

In this sample, this clonotype turned up many times. CDR3 amino acids: CAGGTGQETQYF. The CDR3 DNA follows: TGTGCCGGAGGGACGGGGCAAGAGACCCAGTACTTC. The genes are TRBV30 and TRBJ2-5, with D possibly TRBD2 on 6 matching bases. Germline assignment: CDR1 GTSNPN and CDR2 SVGIG (reference sequence). Trimming took 8 bases from V and 2 from J, leaving 12 bases between them. This CDR3 has 12 residues.

This clonotype appeared many times. The V gene is TRBV7-2, the J gene TRBJ2-3, with 9 bases aligning to TRBD1. This CDR3 comprises 15 residues. J gave up 5 bases and V 0 bases, and 3 bases lay outside the gene matches. Germline lookup yields CDR1 SGHTA and CDR2 FQGNSA. The CDR3: CASSLAQGARDTQYF. The CDR3 nucleotides are TGTGCCAGCAGCTTAGCACAGGGGGCGAGAGATACGCAGTATTTT.